Following are 31 T cell receptor beta chains from one sample sequenced in a study of CD39 and CD103 CD8 tumor-infiltrating T cells. Sequencing was performed with immunoSEQ multiplex PCR; in TCRdb, only in-frame clones are kept and a portion is missing. The sample holds fewer than 5,000 clones, about 75% seen once. The material sequenced was CD8+ T cells sorted from blood. The subset: total memory CD8 T cells (CD45RA-CCR7+/-) from blood or uninvolved lymph node. Receptor source: a human donor with head and neck squamous cell carcinoma.

This chain connects TRBV6-4 to TRBJ2-2; 8 positions match TRBD2. V dropped 4 bases and J dropped 4; count of bases not matched to a gene: 2. There are 14 residues in the CDR3. Looked up from germline, CDR1 is MRHNA and CDR2 is SNTAGT. The CDR3 DNA is TGTGCCAGCAGTGCCGGGACTAGCACCGGGGAGCTGTTTTTT. Protein product: CASSAGTSTGELFF.

The chain recombines TRBV11-2 with TRBJ2-1; TRBD1 matches 9 bases. Germline-derived CDR1 and CDR2 are SGHAT and FQNNGV. This CDR3 has 15 residues. Trimming cost V 0 bases and J 5 bases; bases outside gene matches: 2. CDR3 residues: CASSLEQGADNEQFF. The CDR3 coding sequence is TGTGCCAGCAGCTTAGAACAGGGGGCCGACAATGAGCAGTTCTTC.

This rearrangement joins TRBV9 to TRBJ2-5; tentatively, D is TRBD2 (5 bases). The V and J ends lost 0 bases and 2 bases respectively, with 11 bases between them. The CDR3 has 15 residues. Germline V gene data show CDR1 as SGDLS and CDR2 as YYNGEE. The CDR3 coding sequence is TGTGCCAGCAGCGTAGGAGGACTGGTTCAAGAGACCCAGTACTTC. Translating gives CASSVGGLVQETQYF.

V and J are TRBV4-1 and TRBJ2-3; TRBD2 is a possible D gene (5 bases). Looked up from germline, CDR1 is MGHRA and CDR2 is YSYEKL. The CDR3 length is 15 residues. With 2 bases removed from V and 4 bases from J, the gap between germline ends came to 13 bases. The CDR3 nucleotides read TGCGCCAGCAGCCAAAGCGGCGTTAGCGCAGATACGCAGTATTTT. This translates into CASSQSGVSADTQYF.

This chain connects TRBV13 to TRBJ1-1; TRBD1 matches at 9 bases. Per the germline V gene, CDR1 is PRHDT and CDR2 is FYEKMQ (reference sequence). Unmatched junction bases numbered 14, after V lost 5 bases and J lost 4 bases. The CDR3 runs 17 residues. The CDR3 is CASSRLQDRGIITEAFF. CDR3 nucleotides: TGTGCCAGCAGCCGGCTCCAGGACAGGGGAATTATCACTGAAGCTTTCTTT.

The rearrangement joins TRBV5-1 to TRBJ1-1, with D possibly being TRBD1 (6 bases). Germline CDR1 SGHRS, CDR2 YFSETQ. The V end was cut by 7 bases, the J end by 4 bases, with 14 bases between. CDR3 size: 13 residues. CDR3 loop: CASSQGSGTEAFF. The CDR3 region has the DNA TGCGCCAGCTCCCAGGGGAGTGGCACTGAAGCTTTCTTT.

The gene calls are TRBV2 and TRBJ2-1, with 7 bases lining up with TRBD2. Trimming took 3 bases from V and 9 from J; bases not matched to a gene: 8. In germline, CDR1 is SNHLY, CDR2 FYNNEI. The CDR3 loop spans 14 amino acids. The DNA for the CDR3 is TGTGCCAGCAGTGAGGGCCTAGCGGAGGTTGAGCAGTTCTTC. Translating gives CASSEGLAEVEQFF.

The CDR3 DNA reads TGCGCCAGCAGCCAAGTGGGGAGCTCCTACGAGCAGTACTTC. Encoded protein: CASSQVGSSYEQYF. V and J are TRBV4-1 and TRBJ2-7; possibly TRBD2 for D (5 bases). Germline V gene data show CDR1 as MGHRA and CDR2 as YSYEKL. The CDR3 has 14 amino acids. The V and J ends lost 1 base and 0 bases respectively, with 7 bases between them.

The gene calls are TRBV19 and TRBJ1-6; D is uncertain. Trimming took off 2 bases at V and 10 bases at J, with 15 bases between the two ends. The CDR3 runs 15 residues. Germline V gives CDR1 LNHDA, CDR2 SQIVND (reference sequence). CDR3 in DNA: TGTGCCAGTAGTATAATGCGAGGGATGGAGTCACCCCTCCACTTT. Encoded protein: CASSIMRGMESPLHF.

J is TRBJ1-1 and V is TRBV5-5, with D uncertain. The V gene lost 2 bases and the J gene lost 7 bases, with 9 bases spanning the gap. The CDR3 spans 12 residues. CDR1 is SGHKS, CDR2 YYEKEE, per germline (reference sequence). CDR3 nucleotide sequence: TGTGCCAGCAGCTTTTTGGAGGGTGAAGCTTTCTTT. Translation gives CASSFLEGEAFF.

The chain links TRBV9 to TRBJ1-5, with D unclear. Germline V gene data show CDR1 as SGDLS and CDR2 as YYNGEE. The CDR3 contains 14 residues. The V and J ends lost 3 bases and 4 bases respectively, with 11 bases between them. The CDR3, as DNA: TGTGCCAGCAGCGCGGGGTCGGGAAATCAGCCCCAGCATTTT. It specifies CASSAGSGNQPQHF. The full variable domain, in which reference TRBV9 and TRBJ1-5 provide the parts outside the CDR3, is DSGVTQTPKHLITATGQRVTLRCSPRSGDLSVYWYQQSLDQGLQFLIQYYNGEERAKGNILERFSAQQFPDLHSELNLSSLELGDSALYFCASSAGSGNQPQHFGDGTRLSIL.

This chain links TRBV7-9 with TRBJ2-7; D is perhaps TRBD2 (5 bases). The CDR3 is made up of 13 amino acids. With 5 bases removed from V and 4 bases from J, the gap between germline ends came to 12 bases. Germline lookup yields CDR1 SEHNR and CDR2 FQNEAQ (reference sequence). CDR3 in amino acids: CASSVSGGYEQYF. The CDR3 coding sequence is TGTGCCAGCAGCGTAAGCGGAGGTTACGAGCAGTACTTC.

The chain combines TRBV27 with TRBJ2-7, with D hard to call. There are 14 residues in the CDR3. The V and J ends lost 3 bases and 0 bases respectively, with 9 bases between them. Per germline, CDR1 MNHEY and CDR2 SMNVEV (reference sequence). CDR3 DNA: TGTGCCAGCAGTTTTGACGGGTACTCCTACGAGCAGTACTTC. Translation: CASSFDGYSYEQYF.

This rearrangement joins TRBV15 to TRBJ2-3; tentative D call: TRBD2 (6 bases). Germline CDR1 reads LNHNV; CDR2 reads YYDKDF (reference sequence). Trimming cost V 4 bases and J 6 bases, with 20 bases left between them. The CDR3 covers 16 residues. In nucleotides, the CDR3 is TGTGCCACCAGCAAAGAGGGATTGCGGGGTAGCGATACGCAGTATTTT. Its translation is CATSKEGLRGSDTQYF.

The chain has TRBV18 and TRBJ2-5, with TRBD1 matching over 8 bases. Looked up from germline, CDR1 is KGHSH and CDR2 is LQKENI. The CDR3 consists of 14 residues. The junction had 3 bases not matched to a gene; V was cut back by 0 bases and J by 6 bases. The CDR3 spells CASSPPDRVKTQYF. The CDR3, as DNA: TGTGCCAGCTCACCACCGGACAGGGTAAAGACCCAGTACTTC.

Only a few counts were recorded for this clone. This sequence joins TRBV2 and TRBJ1-4; unclear D gene. V was shortened by 4 bases and J by 1 base, with 22 bases between the two germline ends. The CDR3 runs to 19 residues. The germline CDR1 and CDR2 sequences are SNHLY and FYNNEI. The CDR3 nucleotides read TGTGCCAGCAGTGCCTTAAGGGATGAAGTCCGGGGAACTAATGAAAAACTGTTTTTT. Encoded protein: CASSALRDEVRGTNEKLFF.

The V and J genes are TRBV5-4 and TRBJ2-7, with 7 bases lining up with TRBD1. CDR3 length: 14 residues. V shed 3 bases and J 4 bases; nucleotides not matched to a gene: 7. Germline CDR1 reads SGHNT; CDR2 reads YYREEE (reference sequence). DNA of the CDR3: TGTGCCAGCAGCTCCGGGACAGAGGAGTACGAGCAGTACTTC. It translates to CASSSGTEEYEQYF.

This clone was found a few times. This chain joins TRBV5-5 and TRBJ1-2; 7 bases are a match to TRBD1. Per germline, CDR1 SGHKS and CDR2 YYEKEE (reference sequence). V was clipped by 3 bases and J by 6 bases; unmatched bases: 11. The CDR3 contains 15 residues. The CDR3 protein is CASSSGQYRGDGYTF. CDR3 coding DNA: TGTGCCAGCAGCTCCGGACAATACAGGGGTGATGGCTACACCTTC.

This clone was recorded a few times. The rearrangement uses TRBV4-1 and TRBJ1-1, with D perhaps matching TRBD1 (6 bases). V was trimmed by 6 bases and J by 1 base, leaving 15 bases between them. Germline assignment: CDR1 MGHRA and CDR2 YSYEKL. The CDR3 has 15 residues. The CDR3 sequence: CASSALGQPNTEAFF. DNA for the CDR3: TGCGCCAGCAGTGCACTCGGACAGCCGAACACTGAAGCTTTCTTT.

The gene calls are TRBV5-1 and TRBJ1-1; D perhaps matches TRBD1 (6 bases). The germline V gene has CDR1 SGHRS and CDR2 YFSETQ. V was trimmed by 0 bases and J by 5 bases, leaving 11 bases between them. The CDR3 has 14 amino acids. For the CDR3, the DNA is TGCGCCAGCAGCTTGGGGGGGGGCGATACTGAAGCTTTCTTT. Translated, it gives CASSLGGGDTEAFF. Full variable domain (rest looked up from reference TRBV5-1 and TRBJ1-1): KAGVTQTPRYLIKTRGQQVTLSCSPISGHRSVSWYQQTPGQGLQFLFEYFSETQRNKGNFPGRFSGRQFSNSRSEMNVSTLELGDSALYLCASSLGGGDTEAFFGQGTRLTVV.

The chain links TRBV6-5 to TRBJ2-1, with a tentative D call TRBD2 (5 bases). Germline V gene lookup returns CDR1 MNHEY and CDR2 SVGAGI. Deletions cut 2 bases from V and 4 bases from J, with 6 bases between. The CDR3 consists of 13 residues. This CDR3 is CASSYRGYNEQFF. CDR3 bases: TGTGCCAGCAGTTACCGGGGTTACAATGAGCAGTTCTTC.

The V gene is TRBV27, the J gene TRBJ1-1, with D tentatively TRBD1 (5 bases). CDR1 MNHEY and CDR2 SMNVEV come from the germline V gene (reference sequence). V shed 5 bases and J shed 5 bases, with 15 bases lying between them. The CDR3 is 14 amino acids. CDR3 amino acids: CASSLTTGGTEAFF. DNA for the CDR3: TGTGCCAGCAGTCTAACCACCGGGGGGACTGAAGCTTTCTTT.

V gene TRBV7-9 combines with J gene TRBJ2-7; possibly TRBD1 for D (6 bases). The length of the CDR3 is 15 residues. Trimming took off 5 bases at V and 6 bases at J, with 20 bases between the two ends. Germline V gives CDR1 SEHNR, CDR2 FQNEAQ (reference sequence). The DNA for the CDR3 is TGTGCCAGCAGCCCGACCCAAAACGAAGGGGGCGAGCAGTACTTC. Amino acid sequence: CASSPTQNEGGEQYF.

The chain is built from TRBV7-6 and TRBJ1-5; D perhaps matches TRBD1 (6 bases). The CDR3 is 16 residues long. Germline V lookup: CDR1 SGHVS, CDR2 FNYEAQ. V was pared by 5 bases and J by 2 bases, with 16 bases between. The CDR3 nucleotides read TGTGCCAGCAGCCTGCATCCTCCAGGGGGCAATCAGCCCCAGCATTTT. Amino acid sequence: CASSLHPPGGNQPQHF.

This chain connects TRBV18 to TRBJ2-2; 8 bases fit TRBD1. The trim removed 3 bases at V and 3 bases at J, leaving 12 bases unmatched. CDR1 is KGHSH and CDR2 is LQKENI in the germline V gene. There are 18 residues in the CDR3. CDR3 nucleotide sequence: TGTGCCAGCTCACCGCTAAAGGCCCAGGGGGCGTACACCGGGGAGCTGTTTTTT. Amino acids: CASSPLKAQGAYTGELFF.

This chain connects TRBV7-2 to TRBJ2-5; D perhaps matches TRBD2 (6 bases). The CDR3 runs 13 residues. In germline, CDR1 is SGHTA, CDR2 FQGNSA. With 5 bases removed from V and 7 bases from J, the gap between germline ends came to 14 bases. The CDR3 loop reads CASSTGTERTQYF. The CDR3 nucleotides read TGTGCCAGCAGCACCGGGACTGAAAGGACCCAGTACTTC.

This chain uses TRBV7-9 with TRBJ2-6; D is possibly TRBD1 (6 bases). The germline V and J ends were trimmed by 5 bases and 1 base, with 18 bases remaining between them. The CDR3 runs 18 residues. CDR1 is SEHNR, CDR2 FQNEAQ, per germline (reference sequence). The CDR3 is CASSGERLRGSGANVLTF. For the CDR3, the DNA is TGTGCCAGCAGCGGAGAACGGCTTAGGGGGTCTGGGGCCAACGTCCTGACTTTC.

The chain joins TRBV7-2 to TRBJ1-4, with 9 bases identical to TRBD1. CDR1 SGHTA and CDR2 FQGNSA come from the germline V gene. CDR3 size: 16 residues. V was clipped by 5 bases and J by 3 bases; unmatched bases: 7. CDR3 sequence: CASSPGQGLANEKLFF. CDR3 nucleotide sequence: TGTGCCAGCAGCCCCGGACAGGGGCTTGCTAATGAAAAACTGTTTTTT.

This clone has just a few counts. This rearrangement joins TRBV13 to TRBJ2-3, with D possibly TRBD2 on 5 matching bases. Trimming cost V 5 bases and J 10 bases, with 19 bases left between them. CDR3 length: 14 residues. Germline V lookup: CDR1 PRHDT, CDR2 FYEKMQ (reference sequence). CDR3 sequence reads: CASSLNTGVSAQYF. CDR3 nucleotides: TGTGCCAGCAGCCTAAATACCGGGGTTTCTGCGCAGTATTTT.

In its sample, this clone was seen a few times. The chain employs TRBV7-9 and TRBJ2-1; TRBD1 is a possible D gene (6 bases). The CDR3 is 15 amino acids. The ends were cut back, 2 bases at V and 3 bases at J, with 11 bases in the middle. Per the germline V gene, CDR1 is SEHNR and CDR2 is FQNEAQ (reference sequence). CDR3 region: CASSLIGTNYNEQFF. The CDR3 region has the DNA TGTGCCAGCAGCTTAATAGGGACAAACTACAATGAGCAGTTCTTC.

The chain is built from TRBV6-1 and TRBJ2-7; 8 nucleotides agree with TRBD1. The CDR3 covers 15 residues. Germline assignment: CDR1 MNHNS and CDR2 SASEGT. V dropped 1 base and J dropped 6; count of bases not matched to a gene: 8. The CDR3 loop reads CASSEVAGGKSEQYF. The CDR3 bases are TGTGCCAGCAGTGAAGTAGCAGGGGGCAAATCCGAGCAGTACTTC.